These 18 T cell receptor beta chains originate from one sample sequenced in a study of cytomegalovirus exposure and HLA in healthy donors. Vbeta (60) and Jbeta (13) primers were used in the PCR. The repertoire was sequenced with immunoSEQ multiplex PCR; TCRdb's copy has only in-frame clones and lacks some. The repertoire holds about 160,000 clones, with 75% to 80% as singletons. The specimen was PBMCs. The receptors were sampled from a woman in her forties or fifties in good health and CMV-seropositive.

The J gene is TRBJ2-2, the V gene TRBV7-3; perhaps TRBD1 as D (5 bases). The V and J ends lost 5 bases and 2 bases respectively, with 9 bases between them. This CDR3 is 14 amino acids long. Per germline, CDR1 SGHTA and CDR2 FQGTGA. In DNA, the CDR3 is TGTGCCAGCAGCCACGACAGCAACACCGGGGAGCTGTTTTTT. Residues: CASSHDSNTGELFF.

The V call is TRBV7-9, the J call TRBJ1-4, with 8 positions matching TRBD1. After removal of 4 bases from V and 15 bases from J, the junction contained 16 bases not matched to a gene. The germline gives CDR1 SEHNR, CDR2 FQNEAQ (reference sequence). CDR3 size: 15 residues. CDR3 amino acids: CASSSPGAGGESVFF. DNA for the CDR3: TGTGCCAGCAGCTCGCCAGGAGCAGGGGGCGAGTCTGTGTTTTTT.

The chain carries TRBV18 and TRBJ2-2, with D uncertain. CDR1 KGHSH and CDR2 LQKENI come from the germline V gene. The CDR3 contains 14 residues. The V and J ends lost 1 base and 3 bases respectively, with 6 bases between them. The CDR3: CASSPRTDTGELFF. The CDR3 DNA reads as TGTGCCAGCTCACCACGCACTGACACCGGGGAGCTGTTTTTT.

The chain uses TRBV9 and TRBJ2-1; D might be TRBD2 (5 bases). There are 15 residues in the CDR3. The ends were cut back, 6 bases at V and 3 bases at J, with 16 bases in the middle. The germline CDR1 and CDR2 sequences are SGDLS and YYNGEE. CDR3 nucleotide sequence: TGTGCCAGCACCGAGACCAGCGGAGGCTACAATGAGCAGTTCTTC. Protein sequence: CASTETSGGYNEQFF.

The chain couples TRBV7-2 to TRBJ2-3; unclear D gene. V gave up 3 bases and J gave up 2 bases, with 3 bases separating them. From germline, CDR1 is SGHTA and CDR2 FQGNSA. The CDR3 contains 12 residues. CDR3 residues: CASSFYTDTQYF. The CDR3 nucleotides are TGTGCCAGCAGCTTCTACACAGATACGCAGTATTTT.

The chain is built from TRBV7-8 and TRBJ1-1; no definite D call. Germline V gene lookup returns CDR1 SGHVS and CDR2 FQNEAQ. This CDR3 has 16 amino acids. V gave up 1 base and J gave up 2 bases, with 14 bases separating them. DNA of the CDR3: TGTGCCAGCAGCTTAGTTCCGGGTTTATTAAACACTGAAGCTTTCTTT. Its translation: CASSLVPGLLNTEAFF.

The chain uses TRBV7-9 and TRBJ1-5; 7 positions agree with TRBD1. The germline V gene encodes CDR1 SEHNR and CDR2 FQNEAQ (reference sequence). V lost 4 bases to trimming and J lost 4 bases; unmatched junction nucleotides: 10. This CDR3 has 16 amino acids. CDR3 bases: TGTGCCAGCAGCTGGGAAACAGGGGTCCTAAATCAGCCCCAGCATTTT. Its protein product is CASSWETGVLNQPQHF.

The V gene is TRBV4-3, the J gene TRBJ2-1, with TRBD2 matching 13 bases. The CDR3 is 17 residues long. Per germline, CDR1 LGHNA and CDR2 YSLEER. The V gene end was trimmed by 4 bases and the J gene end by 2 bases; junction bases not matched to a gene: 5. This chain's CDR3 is CASSPMGTSGTYNEQFF. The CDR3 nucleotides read TGCGCCAGCAGCCCGATGGGGACTAGCGGGACCTACAATGAGCAGTTCTTC.

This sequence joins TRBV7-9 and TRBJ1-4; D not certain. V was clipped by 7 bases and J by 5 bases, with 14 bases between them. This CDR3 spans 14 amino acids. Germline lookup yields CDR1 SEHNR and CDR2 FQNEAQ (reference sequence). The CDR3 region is CASTTGGRNEKLFF. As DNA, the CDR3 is TGTGCCAGCACCACCGGTGGGCGAAATGAAAAACTGTTTTTT.

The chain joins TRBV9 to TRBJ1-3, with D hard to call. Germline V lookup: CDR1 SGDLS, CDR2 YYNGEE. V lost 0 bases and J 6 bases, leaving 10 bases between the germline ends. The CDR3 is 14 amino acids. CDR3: CASSVAFPPNTIYF. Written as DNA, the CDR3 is TGTGCCAGCAGCGTAGCGTTCCCTCCAAACACCATATATTTT.

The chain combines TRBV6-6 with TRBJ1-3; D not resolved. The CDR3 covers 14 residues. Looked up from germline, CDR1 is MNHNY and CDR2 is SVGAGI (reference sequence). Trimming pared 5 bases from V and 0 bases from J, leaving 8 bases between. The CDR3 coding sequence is TGTGCCAGCAGTCTCACTAGCTCTGGAAACACCATATATTTT. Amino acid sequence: CASSLTSSGNTIYF.

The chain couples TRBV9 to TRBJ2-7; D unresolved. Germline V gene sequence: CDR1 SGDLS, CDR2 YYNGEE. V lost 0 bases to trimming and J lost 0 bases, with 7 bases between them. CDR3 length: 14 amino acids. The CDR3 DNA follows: TGTGCCAGCAGCGTAGTACTGTCCTCCTACGAGCAGTACTTC. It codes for CASSVVLSSYEQYF.

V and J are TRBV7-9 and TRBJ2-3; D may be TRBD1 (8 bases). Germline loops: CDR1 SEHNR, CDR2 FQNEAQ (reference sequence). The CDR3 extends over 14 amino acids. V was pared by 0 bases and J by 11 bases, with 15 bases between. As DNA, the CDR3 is TGTGCCAGCAGCTTAGCCGGACAGGGAGGGAAGCAGTATTTT. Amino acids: CASSLAGQGGKQYF. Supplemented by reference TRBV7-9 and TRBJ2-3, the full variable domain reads DTGVSQNPRHKITKRGQNVTFRCDPISEHNRLYWYRQTLGQGPEFLTYFQNEAQLEKSRLLSDRFSAERPKGSFSTLEIQRTEQGDSAMYLCASSLAGQGGKQYFGPGTRLTVL.

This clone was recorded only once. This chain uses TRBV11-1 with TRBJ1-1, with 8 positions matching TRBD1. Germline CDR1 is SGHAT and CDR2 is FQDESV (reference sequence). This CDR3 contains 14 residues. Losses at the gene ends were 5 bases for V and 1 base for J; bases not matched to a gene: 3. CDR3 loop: CASSQQGGNTEAFF. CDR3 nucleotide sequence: TGTGCCAGCAGCCAACAGGGGGGGAACACTGAAGCTTTCTTT.

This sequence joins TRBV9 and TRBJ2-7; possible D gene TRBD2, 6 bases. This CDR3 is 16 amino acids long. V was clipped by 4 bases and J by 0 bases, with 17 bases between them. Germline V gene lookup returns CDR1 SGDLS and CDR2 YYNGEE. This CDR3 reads CASSSKPSVSSYEQYF. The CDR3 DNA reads TGTGCCAGCAGCTCTAAGCCTAGCGTGTCCTCCTACGAGCAGTACTTC.

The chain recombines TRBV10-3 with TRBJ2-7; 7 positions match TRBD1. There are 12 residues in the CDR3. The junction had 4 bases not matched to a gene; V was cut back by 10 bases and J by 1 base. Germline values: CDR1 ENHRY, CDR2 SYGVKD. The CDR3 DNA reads TGTGCCAGCGGACAGGTATCCTACGAGCAGTACTTC. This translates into CASGQVSYEQYF.

DNA for the CDR3: TGTGCCAGTAGTATGCAGGGGTTTGGCTACACCTTC. This gives the protein CASSMQGFGYTF. This rearrangement joins TRBV19 to TRBJ1-2; possible D gene TRBD1, 6 bases. This CDR3 is 12 amino acids long. The V gene lost 3 bases and the J gene lost 7 bases, with 9 bases spanning the gap. The germline CDR1 and CDR2 sequences are LNHDA and SQIVND (reference sequence).

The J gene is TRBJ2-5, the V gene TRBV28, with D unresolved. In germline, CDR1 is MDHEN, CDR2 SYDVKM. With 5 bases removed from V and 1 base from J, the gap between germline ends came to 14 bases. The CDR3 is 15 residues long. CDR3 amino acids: CASSNTLEVQETQYF. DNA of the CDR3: TGTGCCAGCAGTAACACTCTAGAGGTCCAAGAGACCCAGTACTTC.